The T cell receptor (beta chain) described here comes from a study of identical twins. Via MiXCR, TCRdb re-called the 5' RACE reads, giving one row per CDR3 protein. The sample yields 240,000 or so distinct CDR3 sequences, around 7% seen once. CDR3 length equals 16 residues. Germline CDR1 is SEHNR and CDR2 is FQNEAQ (reference sequence). The V and J ends lost 4 bases and 0 bases, in that order; junction bases with no gene match: 2. This clonotype was seen repeatedly, ten times or more. Its antigen is as yet unknown. Study-level findings and limits: Possibly, invariant MAIT and iNKT cells partly confounded zero-insertion analyses. Twins' surplus sharing was weaker for beta out-of-frame sequences.

The data were also submitted as part of a second study, on yellow fever vaccine responses in identical twins. That source notes: Twins reportedly showed a vaccine T cell response that seemed partly convergent and partly personalized.

Sequenced sample: memory (CD45RO+) T cells sorted from blood. The chain has TRBV7-9 and TRBJ2-3; 12 bases align to TRBD2. The TCR originated in a woman younger than 35 in good health. CDR3 residues: CASSSLAGGSTDTQYF. The CDR3 DNA reads TGTGCCAGCAGCTCGCTAGCGGGAGGGAGCACAGATACGCAGTATTTT.